What follows is one T cell receptor beta chain and its context. Its antigen is not identified. This entry comes from a study of beta chain features in type 1 diabetes. The overall study: Taken together, all samples contributed 95 million to 110 million examined sorted cells. Whole-study findings and limits: Whether TCRB rearrangement is influenced by HLA type was left unresolved in this analysis. Researchers report that Type 1 diabetes patients had moderately but significantly shorter TCRB CDR3s across all four CD4+ subsets.

Sequencing targeted expressed TCRB transcripts, as all isolated RNA had been reverse transcribed. Produced via immunoSEQ multiplex PCR; TCRdb's table is partial and in-frame only. The sample has about 170,000 clones, 7.8% seen once; the top ten hold about 0.95%. Every single donor gave one heparinised blood draw, and these averaged roughly 100 mL. CD4+ cells of the naive, central memory, regulatory and stem cell-like memory types were sorted via CD45RO/CCR7/CD25/CD127/CD95/CD27. V trimming: 1 base; J trimming: 6 bases; junction bases outside the gene matches: 9. Looked up from germline, CDR1 is SGHVS and CDR2 is FQNEAQ. This CDR3 has 16 amino acids.

The sequence came from a woman aged 40 to 50 with type 1 diabetes. The sample consisted of central memory CD4+ T cells from blood. This sequence joins TRBV7-8 and TRBJ1-5, with 7 bases fitting TRBD1. Here the CDR3 reads CASSLGATGMGQPQHF. CDR3 sequence (DNA): TGTGCCAGCAGCTTAGGGGCGACAGGGATGGGTCAGCCCCAGCATTTT.